The clone carrying this TCR beta chain has only a few counts. The data originate from a study of regulatory T cells in long-lasting Graves disease. Library construction for TCR beta used iRepertoire HTBI primers and Arm-PCR of CDR3 regions. TCRdb reprocessed the multiplex PCR reads via MiXCR and lists one record per CDR3 protein. The sample contains 450,000 or so distinct CDR3 sequences, around 21% of which appear only once. Time point defined: persistent/refractory GD, antithyroid drugs over 5 years with positive TRAb. Following extraction of RNA from PBMCs, that RNA was used to make the TCR library. American Thyroid Association guidelines were used to diagnose Graves' disease. The CDR3 contains 18 residues. The germline CDR1 and CDR2 sequences are MNHEY and SMNVEV (reference sequence). V lost 4 bases to trimming and J lost 6 bases; unmatched junction nucleotides: 13.

The sequence was collected from a female donor with Graves disease. The chain combines TRBV27 with TRBJ2-7, with 15 bases identical to TRBD2. The sample here was peripheral blood mononuclear cells (PBMCs), taken when the disease was refractory, from a patient treated with antithyroid drugs. The CDR3 DNA sequence: TGTGCCAGCAGTTCCGGACTAGCGGGAGGGAGGTACTCTGTCGAGCAGTACTTC. Amino acid sequence: CASSSGLAGGRYSVEQYF.